This entry lists 30 T cell receptor beta chains sequenced from one sample in a study of T cells in localized non-small cell lung cancer. Some clones are missing from TCRdb's copy, which holds only in-frame ones; the method was immunoSEQ multiplex PCR. The sample has around 30,000 clones; roughly 75% are singletons. The starting material was peripheral blood, obtained before any cancer treatment. Receptors were obtained from a male donor at least 60 years old with stage II squamous cell lung carcinoma.

With respect to this clone: A junction end diverges from the germline sequence, so it may reflect a read error. V usage is TRBV18 and J usage is TRBJ2-7; 9 bases match TRBD1. The CDR3 has 11 residues. The germline gives CDR1 KGHSH, CDR2 LQKENI. CDR3: CASSPGQGRDF. DNA of the CDR3: TGTGCCAGCTCACCGGGACAGGGAAGGGACTTC.

CDR3 nucleotides: TGTGCCAGCAGCCGCGCCGGGGAGAACGGCTACACCTTC. This encodes CASSRAGENGYTF. V usage is TRBV25-1 and J usage is TRBJ1-2; D call uncertain. Between the trimmed V and J ends, which lost 6 bases and 8 bases, there was a span of 16 bases. Looked up from germline, CDR1 is MGHDK and CDR2 is SYGVNS. This CDR3 is 13 amino acids long.

The chain carries TRBV30 and TRBJ2-2; D is ambiguous. V lost 7 bases to trimming and J lost 5 bases, with 17 bases between them. CDR3 length equals 14 residues. Germline V lookup: CDR1 GTSNPN, CDR2 SVGIG (reference sequence). CDR3 in amino acids: CASSRARRTGELFF. In DNA, the CDR3 is TGTGCCTCCTCCCGGGCTAGGAGAACCGGGGAGCTGTTTTTT.

This clone was seen only once. The rearrangement uses TRBV6-5 and TRBJ2-5; D is possibly TRBD1 (6 bases). The CDR3 is 13 amino acids. Germline CDR1 reads MNHEY; CDR2 reads SVGAGI. V lost 8 bases and J lost 4, with 14 bases in between. CDR3 protein: CASGVTGRETQYF. The CDR3 DNA reads TGTGCCAGCGGAGTTACAGGGCGAGAGACCCAGTACTTC.

The CDR3 DNA sequence: TGTGCCAGTAGCCTGGACACCGCTGGGGATACGCAGTATTTT. Its protein product is CASSLDTAGDTQYF. The chain employs TRBV19 and TRBJ2-3, with TRBD1 as a possible D gene (5 bases). Germline V CDR1 and CDR2: LNHDA, SQIVND (reference sequence). The CDR3 has 14 amino acids. With 6 bases removed from V and 6 bases from J, the gap between germline ends came to 16 bases.

This chain links TRBV19 with TRBJ2-7; D ambiguous. In germline, CDR1 is LNHDA, CDR2 SQIVND (reference sequence). There are 15 residues in the CDR3. The germline V and J ends were trimmed by 3 bases and 3 bases, with 15 bases remaining between them. This chain's CDR3 is CASSIGPDLRYEQYF. CDR3 coding DNA: TGTGCCAGTAGTATCGGACCGGATTTACGCTACGAGCAGTACTTC.

This clone was detected only a few times. The chain combines TRBV14 with TRBJ2-7; D is unresolved. Germline CDR1 SGHDN, CDR2 FVKESK. The CDR3 has 12 residues. Trimming took off 0 bases at V and 4 bases at J, with 4 bases between the two ends. CDR3 DNA sequence: TGTGCCAGCAGCCAAGATCGGTACGAGCAGTACTTC. This sequence encodes CASSQDRYEQYF.

The chain combines TRBV19 with TRBJ1-3; D is unclear. The CDR3 covers 15 residues. CDR1 is LNHDA and CDR2 is SQIVND in the germline V gene (reference sequence). V lost 1 base to trimming and J lost 0 bases, with 7 bases between them. The DNA for the CDR3 is TGTGCCAGTAGTATAGGCGGGCACTCTGGAAACACCATATATTTT. Protein product: CASSIGGHSGNTIYF.

This clone was picked up a small number of times. V and J are TRBV2 and TRBJ1-2, with TRBD1 matching 8 bases. V dropped 6 bases and J dropped 14; count of bases not matched to a gene: 14. Germline V gene sequence: CDR1 SNHLY, CDR2 FYNNEI. CDR3 length equals 13 residues. The CDR3 protein is CASRSGDNRGYTF. The DNA of the CDR3 is TGTGCCAGCAGAAGTGGAGATAACAGGGGGTATACCTTC.

The chain joins TRBV30 to TRBJ1-5; the match to TRBD1 covers 7 bases. The CDR3 consists of 16 residues. V lost 2 bases and J lost 0; bases outside the gene matches: 7. In germline, CDR1 is GTSNPN, CDR2 SVGIG (reference sequence). The CDR3 nucleotides are TGTGCCTGGAGTACAGGGGTAGGACTTAGCAATCAGCCCCAGCATTTT. Residues: CAWSTGVGLSNQPQHF.

The rearrangement links TRBV7-8 to TRBJ2-7; unclear D gene. V dropped 5 bases and J dropped 3 bases, with 11 bases sitting between them. The length of the CDR3 is 13 residues. The V gene's germline CDR1 is SGHVS and CDR2 FQNEAQ. CDR3 amino acids: CASSPPGLYEQYF. The CDR3 DNA sequence: TGTGCCAGCAGCCCTCCAGGCCTCTACGAGCAGTACTTC.

This clone appeared once. At one boundary the junction diverges from the germline segment, which might be a read error. The DNA of the CDR3 is TGTGCCAGTAGTATCCGGACAGGGGTTCAGGGGTTT. It is translated as CASSIRTGVQGF. This sequence joins TRBV19 and TRBJ1-5; 9 positions match TRBD1. This CDR3 contains 12 residues. The germline CDR1 and CDR2 sequences are LNHDA and SQIVND (reference sequence).

CDR3 residues: CASSLGSGPGQVGEQYF. The DNA of the CDR3 is TGTGCCAGCAGCTTAGGGTCCGGACCAGGACAAGTCGGCGAGCAGTACTTC. The chain carries TRBV7-9 and TRBJ2-7; D may be TRBD1 (5 bases). CDR1 SEHNR and CDR2 FQNEAQ come from the germline V gene (reference sequence). V lost 1 base and J 6 bases, leaving 22 bases between the germline ends. This CDR3 is 17 amino acids long.

V and J are TRBV5-1 and TRBJ2-2; no clear D gene. V lost 0 bases, J lost 2 bases, and 5 bases lay in between. CDR1 SGHRS and CDR2 YFSETQ come from the germline V gene. This CDR3 spans 14 amino acids. CDR3 protein: CASSLGQNTGELFF. CDR3 DNA sequence: TGCGCCAGCAGCTTGGGCCAAAACACCGGGGAGCTGTTTTTT. Using reference TRBV5-1 and TRBJ2-2 for the parts outside the CDR3, the full variable domain is KAGVTQTPRYLIKTRGQQVTLSCSPISGHRSVSWYQQTPGQGLQFLFEYFSETQRNKGNFPGRFSGRQFSNSRSEMNVSTLELGDSALYLCASSLGQNTGELFFGEGSRLTVL.

The V gene is TRBV4-2, the J gene TRBJ2-1, with D tentatively TRBD1 or TRBD2 (5 bases each). The germline V and J ends were trimmed by 2 bases and 5 bases, with 10 bases remaining between them. This CDR3 is 14 amino acids long. The germline V gene encodes CDR1 LGHNA and CDR2 YNFKEQ. The CDR3 loop reads CASSQMQGHNEQFF. CDR3 coding DNA: TGTGCCAGCAGCCAAATGCAGGGACACAATGAGCAGTTCTTC.

The genes are TRBV27 and TRBJ2-6; 7 bases line up with TRBD1. Germline trimming cut 8 bases from V and 9 bases from J; bases unmatched to any gene: 4. The CDR3 loop spans 12 amino acids. In germline, CDR1 is MNHEY, CDR2 SMNVEV (reference sequence). The CDR3 sequence: CASGQVGNVLTF. The CDR3 nucleotides read TGTGCCAGCGGACAGGTCGGCAACGTCCTGACTTTC.

The rearrangement links TRBV30 to TRBJ1-5; a weak D match, TRBD1 (6 bases). CDR3 length: 13 residues. Germline V gene data show CDR1 as GTSNPN and CDR2 as SVGIG (reference sequence). V lost 0 bases, J lost 7 bases, and 10 bases lay in between. The CDR3 DNA reads TGTGCCTGGAGTGTGGGGGCTAGACAGCCCCAGCATTTT. Residues: CAWSVGARQPQHF.

The chain employs TRBV2 and TRBJ2-7, with D maybe TRBD2 (6 bases). Trimming left V 4 bases short and J 1 base short, with 14 bases between. This CDR3 spans 15 amino acids. Germline lookup yields CDR1 SNHLY and CDR2 FYNNEI. The DNA for the CDR3 is TGTGCCAGCAGTGCTCCCGGGACTTTATCCTACGAGCAGTACTTC. Translated, it gives CASSAPGTLSYEQYF.

This chain joins TRBV7-8 and TRBJ2-7, with TRBD1 identical over 8 bases. This CDR3 has 15 residues. Germline-derived CDR1 and CDR2 are SGHVS and FQNEAQ. V trimming: 4 bases; J trimming: 1 base; junction bases outside the gene matches: 6. The CDR3 region is CASSYVGTGSYEQYF. In DNA form, the CDR3 reads TGTGCCAGCAGCTATGTCGGGACAGGATCCTACGAGCAGTACTTC.

The gene calls are TRBV18 and TRBJ2-1; maybe TRBD2 (6 bases). This CDR3 contains 15 residues. CDR1 and CDR2 (germline): KGHSH, LQKENI. Trimming took 2 bases from V and 7 from J, leaving 15 bases between them. The CDR3 protein is CASSPVRDLRNEQFF. Written as DNA, the CDR3 is TGTGCCAGCTCACCAGTGCGGGATCTTCGGAATGAGCAGTTCTTC.

To note about this clone: This same CDR3 is encoded by further DNA sequences in the sample. V is TRBV30 and J is TRBJ2-7; the D gene is possibly TRBD1 (6 bases). The V and J ends lost 0 bases and 4 bases respectively, with 7 bases between them. Germline loops: CDR1 GTSNPN, CDR2 SVGIG (reference sequence). The CDR3 loop spans 12 amino acids. The CDR3 reads CAWSVGGYEQYF. DNA of the CDR3: TGTGCCTGGAGTGTAGGGGGTTACGAGCAGTACTTC. The full variable domain, rest sourced from reference TRBV30 and TRBJ2-7, is SQTIHQWPATLVQPVGSPLSLECTVEGTSNPNLYWYRQAAGRGLQLLFYSVGIGQISSEVPQNLSASRPQDRQFILSSKKLLLSDSGFYLCAWSVGGYEQYFGPGTRLTVT.

The CDR3 here is CASSEIRGNTEAFF. In DNA, the CDR3 is TGTGCCAGCAGTGAAATCAGGGGGAACACTGAAGCTTTCTTT. The J gene is TRBJ1-1, the V gene TRBV6-1; maybe TRBD1 (6 bases). The V end was cut by 2 bases, the J end by 1 base, with 8 bases between. The CDR3 length is 14 residues. Germline CDR1 reads MNHNS; CDR2 reads SASEGT.

The chain uses TRBV30 and TRBJ1-3, with D unresolved. The ends were cut back, 5 bases at V and 1 base at J, with 9 bases in the middle. Germline V gene data show CDR1 as GTSNPN and CDR2 as SVGIG (reference sequence). This CDR3 has 13 amino acids. The CDR3 spells CAWEGPSGNTIYF. The CDR3 bases are TGTGCCTGGGAAGGCCCGTCTGGAAACACCATATATTTT.

The chain links TRBV6-6 to TRBJ2-1, with TRBD1 as a possible D gene (6 bases). This CDR3 comprises 14 residues. Germline CDR1 is MNHNY and CDR2 is SVGAGI (reference sequence). V was shortened by 5 bases and J by 9 bases, with 17 bases between the two germline ends. CDR3 sequence reads: CASSRIRDNGEQFF. In DNA, the CDR3 is TGTGCCAGCAGTCGAATCCGGGACAACGGTGAGCAGTTCTTC.

The V gene is TRBV27, the J gene TRBJ2-5, with D perhaps matching TRBD1 (6 bases). Per germline, CDR1 MNHEY and CDR2 SMNVEV (reference sequence). This CDR3 contains 14 residues. V gave up 4 bases and J gave up 4 bases, with 13 bases separating them. The CDR3 nucleotides read TGTGCCAGCAGTTACACAGGGTCGTCAGAGACCCAGTACTTC. This codes for CASSYTGSSETQYF.

The J gene is TRBJ2-3, the V gene TRBV6-5; TRBD1 is a possible D gene (5 bases). V was pared by 7 bases and J by 6 bases, with 14 bases between. This CDR3 is 13 amino acids long. From germline, CDR1 is MNHEY and CDR2 SVGAGI. For the CDR3, the DNA is TGTGCCAGCAAAAATGTCCCAGGGGATACGCAGTATTTT. Its protein product is CASKNVPGDTQYF.

V gene TRBV19 combines with J gene TRBJ2-5; 8 positions agree with TRBD1. Germline V lookup: CDR1 LNHDA, CDR2 SQIVND (reference sequence). J gave up 1 base and V 6 bases, and 4 bases lay outside the gene matches. The CDR3 runs to 14 residues. For the CDR3, the DNA is TGTGCCAGTAGCTCGGACAGGGCCCAAGAGACCCAGTACTTC. It encodes CASSSDRAQETQYF.

This rearrangement joins TRBV19 to TRBJ2-1; 8 nucleotides agree with TRBD2. The CDR3 extends over 14 amino acids. V shed 7 bases and J 10 bases; nucleotides not matched to a gene: 12. The germline CDR1 and CDR2 sequences are LNHDA and SQIVND (reference sequence). CDR3 in amino acids: CASKWLAGTGEQFF. DNA of the CDR3: TGTGCCAGTAAATGGTTAGCGGGAACAGGGGAGCAGTTCTTC.

The V call is TRBV6-5, the J call TRBJ1-6; no reliable D call. V lost 4 bases and J 10 bases, leaving 5 bases between the germline ends. This CDR3 contains 11 residues. Germline CDR1 is MNHEY and CDR2 is SVGAGI. The CDR3 nucleotides read TGTGCCAGCAGTTTCCGCTCACCCCTCCACTTT. It yields the protein CASSFRSPLHF.

This clone was detected only a few times. The chain is built from TRBV19 and TRBJ1-1; perhaps TRBD1 as D (5 bases). Trimming pared 2 bases from V and 0 bases from J, leaving 10 bases between. Germline V gene data show CDR1 as LNHDA and CDR2 as SQIVND (reference sequence). CDR3 length equals 15 residues. The CDR3: CASSITKTVNTEAFF. CDR3 nucleotide sequence: TGTGCCAGTAGTATAACGAAGACAGTGAACACTGAAGCTTTCTTT.